These 32 T cell receptor beta chains were sequenced from one sample in a study of human T cells and chemical hapten exposure. It was the library that attached unique molecular identifiers to individual cDNA molecules. Each CDR3 protein is one row after TCRdb ran MiXCR on the reads. The data contain about 120,000 distinct CDR3 sequences, roughly 8.5% of them singletons. Whole blood that had not been fractionated was the source of extracted total RNA. Input material: whole blood. These receptors all come from a human donor in good health. Some clones in this sample may be carry-over from other donors' samples.

This clonotype was counted only a few times. The gene calls are TRBV20-1 and TRBJ1-1; D call uncertain. Germline CDR1 reads DFQATT; CDR2 reads SNEGSKA (reference sequence). This CDR3 has 13 amino acids. V dropped 6 bases and J dropped 0 bases, with 11 bases sitting between them. The CDR3 DNA follows: TGCAGTGCCACAGTGGGGATGAACACTGAAGCTTTCTTT. It specifies CSATVGMNTEAFF.

This clonotype was counted many times. The chain couples TRBV27 to TRBJ1-4, with 9 positions matching TRBD1. V lost 6 bases, J lost 4 bases, and 9 bases stayed unmatched. CDR3 length: 16 residues. The germline gives CDR1 MNHEY, CDR2 SMNVEV (reference sequence). CDR3 nucleotides: TGTGCCAGCAGCGGACTTGGGACAGGGCTTAATGAAAAACTGTTTTTT. Protein sequence: CASSGLGTGLNEKLFF.

This clonotype was seen many times. The chain is built from TRBV12-3 or TRBV12-4 and TRBJ1-1; TRBD1 might be the D (5 bases). The V gene lost 6 bases and the J gene lost 0 bases, with 11 bases spanning the gap. This CDR3 is built from 14 residues. The CDR3, as DNA: TGTGCCAGCAGGTACAGGAAAATGAACACTGAAGCTTTCTTT. Amino acids: CASRYRKMNTEAFF.

In its sample, this clonotype was seen many times. The V call is TRBV7-2, the J call TRBJ1-1; maybe TRBD1 (5 bases). Germline V gene sequence: CDR1 SGHTA, CDR2 FQGNSA. V lost 5 bases and J lost 0, with 13 bases in between. The CDR3 is 15 amino acids. The chain's CDR3 is CASSGKQAMNTEAFF. The CDR3 nucleotides are TGTGCCAGCAGCGGCAAACAGGCTATGAACACTGAAGCTTTCTTT.

This clonotype has a count of ten or more. The chain links TRBV20-1 to TRBJ1-5; unclear D gene. The CDR3 sequence is 12 residues long. From germline, CDR1 is DFQATT and CDR2 SNEGSKA (reference sequence). Between the trimmed V and J ends, which lost 0 bases and 0 bases, there was a span of 0 bases. The CDR3 region is CSARDSNQPQHF. In DNA form, the CDR3 reads TGCAGTGCTAGAGATAGCAATCAGCCCCAGCATTTT.

This clonotype showed up many times. The chain links TRBV19 to TRBJ1-1; TRBD1 matches at 12 bases. Germline CDR1 LNHDA, CDR2 SQIVND (reference sequence). With V trimmed by 6 bases and J by 4 bases, 6 bases remained unmatched. The CDR3 totals 15 residues. The CDR3 coding sequence is TGTGCCAGTAGCCCCCGGGACAGGGGGCCCACTGAAGCTTTCTTT. This codes for CASSPRDRGPTEAFF. Full variable domain (outside the CDR3, taken from reference TRBV19 and TRBJ1-1): DGGITQSPKYLFRKEGQNVTLSCEQNLNHDAMYWYRQDPGQGLRLIYYSQIVNDFQKGDIAEGYSVSREKKESFPLTVTSAQKNPTAFYLCASSPRDRGPTEAFFGQGTRLTVV.

The rearrangement uses TRBV9 and TRBJ2-7, with D possibly matching TRBD1 (8 bases). Trimming removed 1 base from V and 2 bases from J, with 13 bases in between. This CDR3 comprises 15 residues. Germline loops: CDR1 SGDLS, CDR2 YYNGEE. CDR3 in amino acids: CASSVTGGETYEQYF. The CDR3 coding sequence is TGTGCCAGCAGCGTAACAGGGGGGGAAACCTACGAGCAGTACTTC.

This clonotype was detected only a few times. The rearrangement joins TRBV12-3 or TRBV12-4 to TRBJ1-6; the D gene is possibly TRBD1 (6 bases). This CDR3 has 14 residues. Deletions cut 6 bases from V and 5 bases from J, with 11 bases between. CDR3 sequence (DNA): TGTGCCAGCAGGTCGGGACAACATAATTCACCCCTCCACTTT. As protein: CASRSGQHNSPLHF.

Note on this clonotype: This may be a read error: a much more frequent sequence differs by one nucleotide. This chain joins TRBV7-2 and TRBJ1-1, with D possibly being TRBD1 (6 bases). Trimming shortened V by 4 bases and J by 5 bases, and 20 bases separated the two germline ends. Germline V gene lookup returns CDR1 SGHTA and CDR2 FQGNSA. The CDR3 loop spans 16 amino acids. CDR3 nucleotides: TGTGCCAGCAGCTCCCCTGGATCCACAGGGAAAACTGAAGCTTTCTTT. It is translated as CASSSPGSTGKTEAFF.

In its sample, this clonotype was seen a few times. The chain links TRBV20-1 to TRBJ1-3; TRBD1 might be the D (6 bases). Looked up from germline, CDR1 is DFQATT and CDR2 is SNEGSKA (reference sequence). V was trimmed by 3 bases and J by 3 bases, leaving 12 bases between them. The CDR3 extends over 14 amino acids. CDR3: CSASIARGGNTIYF. CDR3 bases: TGCAGTGCTAGTATAGCCAGGGGTGGAAACACCATATATTTT.

At least ten counts were recorded for this clonotype. The chain is built from TRBV9 and TRBJ1-2; D remains ambiguous. With 3 bases removed from V and 5 bases from J, the gap between germline ends came to 29 bases. This CDR3 comprises 19 residues. Germline CDR1 reads SGDLS; CDR2 reads YYNGEE. In nucleotides, the CDR3 is TGTGCCAGCAGCGGCTTGCTCGCCCCTCGGACCGCCGTGGGGTATGGCTACACCTTC. This translates into CASSGLLAPRTAVGYGYTF.

The chain carries TRBV9 and TRBJ2-5; unclear D gene. V shed 3 bases and J shed 5 bases, with 11 bases lying between them. This CDR3 comprises 13 residues. Germline V gives CDR1 SGDLS, CDR2 YYNGEE. The CDR3 DNA reads as TGTGCCAGCAGCGCACAGATGGGGGAGACCCAGTACTTC. Its translation is CASSAQMGETQYF.

The rearrangement links TRBV5-1 to TRBJ2-3, with D tentatively TRBD2 (6 bases). The germline gives CDR1 SGHRS, CDR2 YFSETQ. This CDR3 spans 13 amino acids. Trimming shortened V by 6 bases and J by 5 bases, and 13 bases separated the two germline ends. The CDR3 reads CASKRVGGDTQYF. The CDR3 DNA reads TGCGCCAGCAAGAGAGTGGGAGGAGATACGCAGTATTTT.

This clonotype was observed at least ten times. V and J are TRBV6-2 or TRBV6-3 and TRBJ2-7, with D perhaps matching TRBD2 (6 bases). This CDR3 contains 17 residues. Trimming took 5 bases from V and 5 from J, leaving 25 bases between them. The germline V gene has CDR1 MNHEY and CDR2 SVGEGT. CDR3 sequence: CASSTHPGTPKAHEQYF. CDR3 in DNA: TGTGCCAGCAGTACCCACCCTGGGACTCCAAAGGCCCACGAGCAGTACTTC.

This clonotype was detected only a few times. This rearrangement joins TRBV5-6 to TRBJ2-1; TRBD1 matches 10 bases. The CDR3 length is 17 residues. V lost 0 bases and J lost 2; bases outside the gene matches: 5. The germline V gene encodes CDR1 SGHDT and CDR2 YYEEEE. This CDR3 is CASSLGATGGAYNEQFF. The DNA for the CDR3 is TGTGCCAGCAGCTTGGGGGCGACAGGGGGCGCCTACAATGAGCAGTTCTTC.

This clonotype was observed many times. The rearrangement uses TRBV29-1 and TRBJ1-2; D unclear. Germline CDR1 reads SQVTM; CDR2 reads ANQGSEA. Trimming left V 2 bases short and J 3 bases short, with 7 bases between. The CDR3 has 12 amino acids. DNA for the CDR3: TGCAGCGTTGAACCAGCAGACTATGGCTACACCTTC. Protein sequence: CSVEPADYGYTF.

The V gene is TRBV25-1, the J gene TRBJ1-2; D gene ambiguous. Per the germline V gene, CDR1 is MGHDK and CDR2 is SYGVNS. Deletions cut 4 bases from V and 6 bases from J, with 12 bases between. CDR3 length equals 13 residues. CDR3 coding DNA: TGTGCCAGCAGTGCAAGGGCCGAAAATGGCTACACCTTC. This sequence encodes CASSARAENGYTF.

This clonotype has a handful of counts. The V and J genes are TRBV10-3 and TRBJ2-3; D unresolved. The CDR3 has 15 amino acids. The V and J ends lost 2 bases and 0 bases respectively, with 9 bases between them. Looked up from germline, CDR1 is ENHRY and CDR2 is SYGVKD. The CDR3 nucleotides are TGTGCCATCAGTGAGCTGGGATCTAGCACAGATACGCAGTATTTT. Its translation is CAISELGSSTDTQYF.

The chain links TRBV12-3 or TRBV12-4 to TRBJ2-7; D remains ambiguous. This CDR3 has 14 amino acids. The V end lost 2 bases, the J end lost 1 base, and 9 bases lay between the germline ends. The CDR3 is CASSLSWTSYEQYF. The CDR3, as DNA: TGTGCCAGCAGTTTATCCTGGACGTCCTACGAGCAGTACTTC.

J is TRBJ2-7 and V is TRBV4-1; possible D gene TRBD1, 6 bases. This CDR3 is 14 amino acids long. Germline-derived CDR1 and CDR2 are MGHRA and YSYEKL. Trimming pared 3 bases from V and 3 bases from J, leaving 12 bases between. CDR3 sequence: CASSQNRENYEQYF. The CDR3 DNA reads TGCGCCAGCAGCCAGAACAGGGAAAACTACGAGCAGTACTTC.

This clonotype has only a few counts. The CDR3 DNA reads TGTGCCAGCAGTTCGACAAACTCCTACGAGCAGTACTTC. As protein: CASSSTNSYEQYF. The rearrangement joins TRBV27 to TRBJ2-7, with D uncertain. The CDR3 runs 13 residues. Germline assignment: CDR1 MNHEY and CDR2 SMNVEV (reference sequence). V was clipped by 4 bases and J by 0 bases, with 7 bases between them.

In regard to this clonotype: The germline gene is not matched at one end of the junction; a read error may be the cause. The rearrangement links TRBV5-1 to TRBJ2-5; D is unclear. Per germline, CDR1 SGHRS and CDR2 YFSETQ. The CDR3 consists of 12 residues. The CDR3 bases are TGCGCCAGCAGCTCGGGCCGAGAGACCCAGTACTTT. Its protein product is CASSSGRETQYF.

This clonotype was observed a few times. The chain recombines TRBV20-1 with TRBJ2-7; 10 nucleotides agree with TRBD1. This CDR3 comprises 14 residues. Germline values: CDR1 DFQATT, CDR2 SNEGSKA (reference sequence). V lost 6 bases and J lost 5; bases outside the gene matches: 10. The CDR3 loop is CSAPPRDRGHEQYF. CDR3 sequence (DNA): TGCAGTGCGCCTCCCCGGGACAGGGGCCACGAGCAGTACTTC.

This clonotype was seen a handful of times. The chain links TRBV7-8 to TRBJ2-3; 10 bases are a match to TRBD2. V gave up 6 bases and J gave up 2 bases; unmatched junction bases: 8. Germline CDR1 reads SGHVS; CDR2 reads FQNEAQ. The CDR3 is made up of 16 amino acids. CDR3 DNA sequence: TGTGCCAGCAGGATAACTAGCGGGGAACCCACAGATACGCAGTATTTT. Residues: CASRITSGEPTDTQYF.

This clonotype was observed a few times. The chain couples TRBV4-1 to TRBJ1-6; D is unresolved. Trimming removed 2 bases at V and 10 bases at J, with 15 bases between. CDR1 and CDR2 from the germline V gene are MGHRA and YSYEKL. There are 15 residues in the CDR3. The CDR3, as DNA: TGCGCCAGCAGCCAATTGGTAGGGATCAACTCACCCCTCCACTTT. This encodes CASSQLVGINSPLHF.

The chain has TRBV7-2 and TRBJ2-1; 13 bases match TRBD2. Per germline, CDR1 SGHTA and CDR2 FQGNSA. The trim removed 3 bases at V and 5 bases at J, leaving 1 base unmatched. CDR3 length equals 15 residues. CDR3 sequence reads: CASSLTSGGNNEQFF. The CDR3 nucleotides are TGTGCCAGCAGCTTGACTAGCGGGGGGAACAATGAGCAGTTCTTC.

Ten or more counts support this clonotype. The rearrangement links TRBV6-5 to TRBJ1-2, with 7 bases lining up with TRBD1. The CDR3 sequence is 14 residues long. Germline CDR1 reads MNHEY; CDR2 reads SVGAGI. Unmatched junction bases numbered 3, after V lost 5 bases and J lost 0 bases. The DNA of the CDR3 is TGTGCCAGCAGTAGGGACAGCCCTAACTATGGCTACACCTTC. Translated, it gives CASSRDSPNYGYTF.

The sample holds many counts of this clonotype. The CDR3 here is CATRRAGMNTEAFF. The CDR3 region has the DNA TGCGCCACCCGGAGGGCAGGGATGAACACTGAAGCTTTCTTT. The gene calls are TRBV5-1 and TRBJ1-1, with a tentative D call TRBD1 (5 bases). The germline V and J ends were trimmed by 9 bases and 0 bases, with 15 bases remaining between them. This CDR3 spans 14 amino acids. Germline assignment: CDR1 SGHRS and CDR2 YFSETQ.

The chain links TRBV29-1 to TRBJ2-7; TRBD1 might be the D (6 bases). The V end lost 3 bases, the J end lost 7 bases, and 16 bases lay between the germline ends. The CDR3 has 13 amino acids. The germline gives CDR1 SQVTM, CDR2 ANQGSEA. CDR3 nucleotides: TGCAGCGTTGAGACAGGCGACGCCATAGAGCAGTACTTC. It is translated as CSVETGDAIEQYF.

This clonotype has a count of ten or more. The chain has TRBV27 and TRBJ2-7; TRBD1 aligns across 10 bases. The CDR3 spans 13 residues. From germline, CDR1 is MNHEY and CDR2 SMNVEV (reference sequence). V shed 8 bases, J shed 7 bases, and the junction held 8 bases outside the gene matches. The CDR3 nucleotides read TGTGCCAGCGCGGGGACAGGGGTATCAGAGCAGTACTTC. This gives the protein CASAGTGVSEQYF.

This clonotype showed up just a few times. This rearrangement joins TRBV4-3 to TRBJ2-7, with 7 bases lining up with TRBD2. V trimming: 0 bases; J trimming: 0 bases; junction bases outside the gene matches: 8. This CDR3 is 17 amino acids long. CDR1 LGHNA and CDR2 YSLEER come from the germline V gene. CDR3 DNA: TGCGCCAGCAGCCAAGATGGTGCAGGGAGGGTCTCCTACGAGCAGTACTTC. Amino acids: CASSQDGAGRVSYEQYF.

About this clonotype: At one of its ends the junction is not consistent with the germline gene, which may arise from a read error. This rearrangement joins TRBV7-9 to TRBJ1-1, with D possibly being TRBD1 (6 bases). From germline, CDR1 is SEHNR and CDR2 FQNEAQ (reference sequence). This CDR3 contains 15 residues. CDR3 nucleotides: TGTGCCAGCAGCCCCCAGTCGGGGGCGAACGCTGAAGCTTTCTTT. Translating gives CASSPQSGANAEAFF.